These T cell receptor beta chains were read from a single sample in a study of T cell responses to AZD1222 COVID-19 vaccine. TCRdb's copy holds only in-frame clones and misses some; the assay was immunoSEQ multiplex PCR. Of 150,000 to 180,000 clones in the sample, 90% were seen once. The sample here was peripheral blood, taken on day 0 of AZD1222 vaccination. The source of these receptors is an adult in good health. The conserved cysteine and the conserved F or W are not part of the CDR3 here. A D gene is named only where the DNA matches it firmly.

J gene: TRBJ2-5; D gene: -; V gene: TRBV5-1; CDR3 protein: ASSFESETQY
J gene: TRBJ2-3; D gene: -; V gene: TRBV5-1; CDR3 protein: ASSRGGGADKDTQY
J gene: TRBJ2-7; D gene: TRBD1; V gene: TRBV27; CDR3 protein: ATSDRDYEQY
J gene: TRBJ2-7; D gene: TRBD2; V gene: TRBV7-8; CDR3 protein: ASSRGLAGSYEQY
J gene: TRBJ1-3; D gene: -; V gene: TRBV5-6; CDR3 protein: ASSQDGGRGNTIY
J gene: TRBJ1-1; D gene: -; V gene: TRBV28; CDR3 protein: ATLGTVNTEAF
J gene: TRBJ2-7; D gene: TRBD1; V gene: TRBV29-1; CDR3 protein: SGRQGANEQY
J gene: TRBJ2-1; D gene: TRBD2; V gene: TRBV7-8; CDR3 protein: ASSPMNLGLAGLNEQF
J gene: TRBJ1-1; D gene: TRBD1; V gene: TRBV7-3; CDR3 protein: ASSSTGGWTEAF
J gene: TRBJ2-3; D gene: -; V gene: TRBV29-1; CDR3 protein: SVEDSAGWDTDTQY
J gene: TRBJ1-5; D gene: -; V gene: TRBV19; CDR3 protein: ASSWTADSRNQPQH
J gene: TRBJ2-5; D gene: -; V gene: TRBV7-3; CDR3 protein: ASSLMGAGGSETQY
J gene: TRBJ1-4; D gene: TRBD1; V gene: TRBV28; CDR3 protein: ASSSGTVNEKLF
J gene: TRBJ1-3; D gene: TRBD1; V gene: TRBV30; CDR3 protein: AGDRLLGNTIY
J gene: TRBJ2-3; D gene: TRBD2; V gene: TRBV5-1; CDR3 protein: ASQGNSGGPIPSTDTQY
J gene: TRBJ2-1; D gene: -; V gene: TRBV19; CDR3 protein: ASSRLVGEQF